The 7 T cell receptor beta chains presented below share a single source sample, sequenced in a study of PD-1 blockade in classical Hodgkin lymphoma (dated by TCRdb to the early 2020s). Preparation of the library involved the immunoSEQ multiplex PCR assay. TCRdb took this table from immuneACCESS and kept in-frame rearrangements with V and J called. Such tables lack part of the clones; where checked against another copy, unresolved V genes explain under half of the gap, and the rest is unexplained. This sample is represented by roughly 97,000 clones; approximately 80% of them were singletons. The ten most abundant clones make up more than 9% of the sample. The sample's time point, from its label and the paper: cycle 1 day 1 (C1D1), immediately before nivolumab initiation. All trial patients had relapsed after autologous stem cell transplantation, with cohorts A, B and C differing in prior brentuximab vedotin exposure.

Sequenced material: peripheral blood mononuclear cells (PBMCs), taken at baseline. The receptors derive from a human donor with classical Hodgkin lymphoma.

CDR3: CASSHTRANTGELFF. For the CDR3, the DNA is TGTGCCAGCAGTCACACCCGGGCCAACACCGGGGAGCTGTTTTTT. The V call is TRBV2, the J call TRBJ2-2; D ambiguous. Germline values: CDR1 SNHLY, CDR2 FYNNEI. The CDR3 length is 15 residues. V lost 5 bases, J lost 2 bases, and 12 bases lay in between.

The chain links TRBV9 to TRBJ2-1; TRBD2 matches at 11 bases. V lost 3 bases to trimming and J lost 3 bases; unmatched junction nucleotides: 5. Germline values: CDR1 SGDLS, CDR2 YYNGEE. There are 16 residues in the CDR3. CDR3 protein: CASSATGTSGYNEQFF. CDR3 nucleotide sequence: TGTGCCAGCAGCGCCACCGGGACTAGCGGCTACAATGAGCAGTTCTTC.

This clone has only one observation. The V call is TRBV10-3, the J call TRBJ1-5; 9 positions match TRBD1. The J segment lost 3 bases and the V segment lost 8 bases, leaving 5 bases of the junction unmatched. Germline V gene sequence: CDR1 ENHRY, CDR2 SYGVKD. The CDR3 extends over 14 amino acids. The CDR3 nucleotides are TGTGCCATCGGACAGGGGAGGATCAATCAGCCCCAGCATTTT. Its translation: CAIGQGRINQPQHF.

The chain combines TRBV5-1 with TRBJ1-1; the D gene is possibly TRBD1 (6 bases). The V and J ends lost 4 bases and 1 base respectively, with 17 bases between them. This CDR3 has 16 residues. From germline, CDR1 is SGHRS and CDR2 YFSETQ. CDR3 bases: TGCGCCAGCAGCCAGAAGACGGGACACCAGAACACTGAAGCTTTCTTT. Amino acid sequence: CASSQKTGHQNTEAFF.

This sequence joins TRBV6-5 and TRBJ2-7; D remains unclear. This CDR3 has 13 amino acids. The V end was cut by 4 bases, the J end by 6 bases, with 13 bases between. From germline, CDR1 is MNHEY and CDR2 SVGAGI. The CDR3 sequence: CASSSFVSREQYF. The DNA for the CDR3 is TGTGCCAGCAGTTCCTTCGTCAGCCGCGAGCAGTACTTC.

Only one count was recorded for this clone. The chain is built from TRBV4-1 and TRBJ1-1, with D unclear. The V end was cut by 3 bases, the J end by 7 bases, with 12 bases between. The CDR3 has 13 residues. Germline CDR1 is MGHRA and CDR2 is YSYEKL. The CDR3 reads CASSHRLSLEAFF. DNA of the CDR3: TGCGCCAGCAGCCATCGGCTTTCCCTTGAAGCTTTCTTT.

This clone was recorded a few times. This sequence joins TRBV28 and TRBJ1-5; no firm D call. The V gene lost 6 bases and the J gene lost 0 bases, with 12 bases spanning the gap. There are 15 residues in the CDR3. CDR1 and CDR2 from the germline V gene are MDHEN and SYDVKM. The CDR3 DNA sequence: TGTGCCAGCAGAGGACGGAGAGATAGCAATCAGCCCCAGCATTTT. It is translated as CASRGRRDSNQPQHF.